These T cell receptor beta chains were read from a single sample in a study of T-cell memory formation after mild COVID-19. TCRdb analysed the 5' RACE reads with MiXCR anew, one entry per CDR3 protein. The sample lists 450,000 to 650,000 distinct CDR3 sequences, around 20% occurring once. Sequencing was carried out using PBMCs or a T cell subset sorted from them (not recorded which). Source of these receptors: an adult woman who had mild COVID-19 (a few samples of this study predate the infection). Cell type and time point are not known. The CDR3 runs from the conserved cysteine through the conserved F or W. D genes are given only for firm matches.

V gene	D gene	CDR3 protein
TRBV2	.	CASSDNWGTEAFF
TRBV5-4	TRBD2	CASSPYRRTSGTSEQFF
TRBV5-1	.	CASSLDGYEQFF
TRBV24-1	TRBD2	CATSAQVGLAVLSTDTQYF
TRBV4-3	.	CASSQDWLSPLHF
TRBV18	.	CASSPLGFAVSGANVLTF
TRBV30	TRBD2	CAWSPSGLAADVDTQYF
TRBV24-1	.	CATGNPDTQYF
TRBV4-1	TRBD2	CASSQDPGGGNEQFF
TRBV10-1	TRBD2	CASSITSGGPYEQYF
TRBV12-3/TRBV12-4	TRBD1	CASSLGTGMRSGELFF
TRBV12-3/TRBV12-4	.	CASSGWGGTLQVTGELFF
TRBV20-1	TRBD1	CSARRQGDSYEQYF
TRBV27	TRBD2	CASTSLGTSGTYEQYF
TRBV7-2	TRBD2	CASSFVTSGSTNEQFF
TRBV14	.	CASSQDPERREVTDTQYF
TRBV7-2	TRBD1	CASSRRQGPDTQYF